This T cell receptor beta chain was found in a study of T cell responses to AZD1222 COVID-19 vaccine. Study results and caveats: Baseline seropositivity characterized only a handful of AZD1222 recipients. Clonal diversity was possibly underestimated; the donors were predominantly white British and more often female.

A word on this clone: Its target is not known.

The table came from immunoSEQ multiplex PCR; TCRdb's copy has only in-frame clones and leaves some out. Altogether approximately 88,000 clones are present, approximately 78% being singletons, with the ten largest covering roughly 20%. The sequencing used peripheral blood, collected on day 0 of AZD1222 vaccination. The receptor comes from an adult in good health.

DNA of the CDR3: TGTGCCAGCAGCTTCGGCGGGCCGAGTCTCTATGGCTACACCTTC. This translates into CASSFGGPSLYGYTF. This chain links TRBV13 with TRBJ1-2; unclear D gene. V dropped 3 bases and J dropped 4 bases, with 15 bases sitting between them. Per the germline V gene, CDR1 is PRHDT and CDR2 is FYEKMQ (reference sequence). The CDR3 sequence is 15 residues long.